A single sample is the source of the 23 T cell receptor beta chains below, sequenced in a study of T cell responses to AZD1222 COVID-19 vaccine. The repertoire was sequenced with immunoSEQ multiplex PCR; TCRdb's copy has only in-frame clones and lacks some. The sample has about 100,000 clones; around 89% are singletons. This specimen consisted of peripheral blood, obtained on day 0 of AZD1222 vaccination. The source is an adult in good health.

The chain employs TRBV19 and TRBJ1-5; 9 bases agree with TRBD1. CDR3 length: 13 amino acids. The V and J ends lost 6 bases and 6 bases, in that order; junction bases with no gene match: 3. Germline loops: CDR1 LNHDA, CDR2 SQIVND (reference sequence). As DNA, the CDR3 is TGTGCCAGTAGGGGGACAGGGATTCAGCCCCAGCATTTT. The encoded protein is CASRGTGIQPQHF.

The chain combines TRBV9 with TRBJ1-6; D possibly corresponds to TRBD1 (6 bases). CDR1 is SGDLS and CDR2 is YYNGEE in the germline V gene. CDR3 length: 14 amino acids. V was trimmed by 3 bases and J by 7 bases, leaving 11 bases between them. The CDR3 loop is CASSAPTGNSPLHF. The CDR3 DNA follows: TGTGCCAGCAGCGCCCCGACAGGAAATTCACCCCTCCACTTT.

The chain uses TRBV4-2 and TRBJ2-7; 8 bases match TRBD2. This CDR3 is 17 amino acids long. Unmatched junction bases numbered 11, after V lost 1 base and J lost 3 bases. Germline CDR1 is LGHNA and CDR2 is YNFKEQ. Here the CDR3 reads CASSQGVEGTRGYEQYF. The CDR3, as DNA: TGTGCCAGCAGCCAAGGAGTCGAGGGGACTAGGGGCTACGAGCAGTACTTC.

The V and J genes are TRBV7-5 and TRBJ2-7; TRBD1 was called by the table and not checked on the DNA. TRBV7-5 counts as a pseudogene. CDR3 length: 13 amino acids. CDR3 sequence reads: CATRGQTRNEQYF. For the CDR3, the DNA is TGTGCCACGAGGGGGCAGACCCGCAACGAGCAGTACTTC.

This clone appeared a single time. V is TRBV18 and J is TRBJ2-1, with 7 bases that match TRBD2. CDR3 length equals 15 residues. Germline V gene data show CDR1 as KGHSH and CDR2 as LQKENI. The V segment lost 2 bases and the J segment 2 bases; nucleotides outside the gene matches: 3. The CDR3 nucleotides read TGTGCCAGCTCACCAGACCTAGCGGCCTACAATGAGCAGTTCTTC. This translates into CASSPDLAAYNEQFF.

This clone was found once. The chain combines TRBV7-9 with TRBJ1-3; the D gene is possibly TRBD1 (5 bases). Trimming removed 5 bases at V and 0 bases at J, with 17 bases between. CDR3 size: 17 residues. The germline gives CDR1 SEHNR, CDR2 FQNEAQ (reference sequence). The DNA for the CDR3 is TGTGCCAGCAGCCCGATCGGGGCAGGGAACTCTGGAAACACCATATATTTT. Protein: CASSPIGAGNSGNTIYF.

The CDR3 nucleotides read TGTGCCAGCAGCCAAGAGGGTGTGAGTGAATTCTACACAGATACGCAGTATTTT. It translates to CASSQEGVSEFYTDTQYF. J is TRBJ2-3 and V is TRBV14; the D is unclear. Germline CDR1 is SGHDN and CDR2 is FVKESK. CDR3 length: 18 amino acids. V was cut by 0 bases and J by 2 bases, with 18 bases left in between.

The rearrangement uses TRBV27 and TRBJ1-1, with 8 bases lining up with TRBD1. With 8 bases clipped from V and 0 bases from J, the junction kept 11 bases outside the gene matches. Germline lookup yields CDR1 MNHEY and CDR2 SMNVEV (reference sequence). This CDR3 is built from 16 residues. The CDR3 DNA reads as TGTGCCAGCCTAAAATTGAGGACAGGGTTGAACACTGAAGCTTTCTTT. Its protein is CASLKLRTGLNTEAFF.

This rearrangement joins TRBV14 to TRBJ2-1, with D uncertain. CDR1 is SGHDN, CDR2 FVKESK, per germline. CDR3 length: 15 amino acids. Trimming removed 4 bases at V and 3 bases at J, with 13 bases between. The CDR3: CASSPRWLFYNEQFF. Here the CDR3 DNA reads TGTGCCAGCAGCCCCCGATGGCTATTCTACAATGAGCAGTTCTTC. Based on the CDR3 plus reference TRBV14 and TRBJ2-1, the full variable domain is EAGVTQFPSHSVIEKGQTVTLRCDPISGHDNLYWYRRVMGKEIKFLLHFVKESKQDESGMPNNRFLAERTGGTYSTLKVQPAELEDSGVYFCASSPRWLFYNEQFFGPGTRLTVL.

V gene TRBV20-1 combines with J gene TRBJ1-1, with D unresolved. The CDR3 is made up of 13 amino acids. Per germline, CDR1 DFQATT and CDR2 SNEGSKA (reference sequence). V lost 3 bases, J lost 2 bases, and 10 bases lay in between. CDR3 residues: CSASGDTNTEAFF. CDR3 bases: TGCAGTGCTAGTGGAGACACCAACACTGAAGCTTTCTTT.

The chain links TRBV15 to TRBJ2-2; the D call may be TRBD1 or TRBD2 (5 bases each). The CDR3 sequence is 16 residues long. V dropped 1 base and J dropped 5 bases, with 14 bases sitting between them. Per the germline V gene, CDR1 is LNHNV and CDR2 is YYDKDF (reference sequence). The CDR3 is CATSRGGVRDTGELFF. CDR3 nucleotide sequence: TGTGCCACCAGCAGAGGAGGGGTGAGGGATACCGGGGAGCTGTTTTTT. Based on the CDR3 plus reference TRBV15 and TRBJ2-2, the full variable domain is DAMVIQNPRYQVTQFGKPVTLSCSQTLNHNVMYWYQQKSSQAPKLLFHYYDKDFNNEADTPDNFQSRRPNTSFCFLDIRSPGLGDTAMYLCATSRGGVRDTGELFFGEGSRLTVL.

The chain couples TRBV7-9 to TRBJ2-2; 8 bases match TRBD2. V gave up 4 bases and J gave up 4 bases; unmatched junction bases: 14. Germline assignment: CDR1 SEHNR and CDR2 FQNEAQ (reference sequence). CDR3 size: 18 residues. For the CDR3, the DNA is TGTGCCAGCAGCTCCGCTTTAATTCAGCGGGAGTCCACCGGGGAGCTGTTTTTT. It is translated as CASSSALIQRESTGELFF.

The genes are TRBV7-9 and TRBJ2-5; 13 bases align to TRBD2. Germline values: CDR1 SEHNR, CDR2 FQNEAQ (reference sequence). This CDR3 comprises 16 residues. With 5 bases clipped from V and 1 base from J, the junction kept 4 bases outside the gene matches. The CDR3 is CASSPTSGRVQETQYF. The DNA for the CDR3 is TGTGCCAGCAGCCCTACTAGCGGGAGGGTCCAAGAGACCCAGTACTTC.

J is TRBJ2-2 and V is TRBV11-2, with 7 positions matching TRBD2. Germline CDR1 SGHAT, CDR2 FQNNGV. Trimming removed 3 bases from V and 2 bases from J; junction bases left unmatched: 15. This CDR3 comprises 19 residues. This CDR3 is CASSFSKGRLARNTGELFF. The CDR3 bases are TGTGCCAGCAGCTTTTCTAAAGGGAGACTAGCTCGCAACACCGGGGAGCTGTTTTTT.

This chain connects TRBV27 to TRBJ2-1; 9 positions agree with TRBD1. V shed 5 bases and J 6 bases; nucleotides not matched to a gene: 11. The CDR3 runs 16 residues. Germline V CDR1 and CDR2: MNHEY, SMNVEV (reference sequence). The CDR3 spells CASSTPGTGNINEQFF. The CDR3 DNA is TGTGCCAGCAGTACTCCCGGGACAGGGAATATCAATGAGCAGTTCTTC.

This clone has a single count. CDR3 in amino acids: CASSPRITTGKANEKLFF. The CDR3 DNA sequence: TGTGCCAGCTCACCAAGAATTACAACCGGGAAGGCTAATGAAAAACTGTTTTTT. The V call is TRBV18, the J call TRBJ1-4; D uncertain. CDR1 is KGHSH and CDR2 is LQKENI in the germline V gene. Between the trimmed V and J ends, which lost 2 bases and 3 bases, there was a span of 19 bases. This CDR3 spans 18 amino acids.

This chain joins TRBV5-8 and TRBJ1-1; D gene ambiguous. There are 15 residues in the CDR3. Germline V gene lookup returns CDR1 SGHTS and CDR2 YDEGEE. V was shortened by 7 bases and J by 0 bases, with 16 bases between the two germline ends. CDR3 nucleotide sequence: TGTGCCAGCGCCCCCAGGTACGCAGTGAACACTGAAGCTTTCTTT. As protein: CASAPRYAVNTEAFF.

The count of this clone is one. The chain recombines TRBV7-2 with TRBJ2-7; TRBD2 agrees at 8 bases. V shed 6 bases, J shed 0 bases, and the junction held 7 bases outside the gene matches. The CDR3 consists of 15 residues. Germline-derived CDR1 and CDR2 are SGHTA and FQGNSA. CDR3: CASSRRREDSYEQYF. The CDR3 nucleotides read TGTGCCAGCAGTCGGAGGCGGGAGGACTCCTACGAGCAGTACTTC.

V and J are TRBV7-2 and TRBJ2-7, with D perhaps TRBD2 (5 bases). The CDR3 loop spans 13 amino acids. Per germline, CDR1 SGHTA and CDR2 FQGNSA. V lost 1 base and J 6 bases, leaving 10 bases between the germline ends. Written as DNA, the CDR3 is TGTGCCAGCAGCTTAGAGAGGGTGGGCGAGCAGTACTTC. Amino acids: CASSLERVGEQYF. Full variable domain (rest looked up from reference TRBV7-2 and TRBJ2-7): GAGVSQSPSNKVTEKGKDVELRCDPISGHTALYWYRQSLGQGLEFLIYFQGNSAPDKSGLPSDRFSAERTGGSVSTLTIQRTQQEDSAVYLCASSLERVGEQYFGPGTRLTVT.

V usage is TRBV25-1 and J usage is TRBJ1-4, with D unresolved. Per the germline V gene, CDR1 is MGHDK and CDR2 is SYGVNS. CDR3 size: 13 residues. The germline V and J ends were trimmed by 0 bases and 7 bases, with 6 bases remaining between them. For the CDR3, the DNA is TGTGCCAGCAGTGAATATTACCGTGAAAAACTGTTTTTT. Amino acids: CASSEYYREKLFF.

CDR3 loop: CASSQEAISYNEQFF. CDR3 in DNA: TGTGCCAGCAGCCAAGAAGCCATTTCCTACAATGAGCAGTTCTTC. This chain joins TRBV4-2 and TRBJ2-1; D uncertain. V lost 0 bases and J lost 1, with 7 bases in between. The V gene's germline CDR1 is LGHNA and CDR2 YNFKEQ. The CDR3 length is 15 residues.

CDR3 in DNA: TGTGCCAGCAGCCCATTCCCCAGGAGAGACTACGAGCAGTACTTC. Its protein is CASSPFPRRDYEQYF. The V and J genes are TRBV7-8 and TRBJ2-7, with D hard to call. V lost 5 bases and J lost 3, with 17 bases in between. Per the germline V gene, CDR1 is SGHVS and CDR2 is FQNEAQ. The CDR3 sequence is 15 residues long.

This chain connects TRBV24-1 to TRBJ1-5; 7 bases match TRBD1. The CDR3 length is 16 residues. CDR1 KGHDR and CDR2 SFDVKD come from the germline V gene. V was clipped by 2 bases and J by 7 bases; unmatched bases: 10. Written as DNA, the CDR3 is TGTGCCACCAGTGATTCGAAACAGGGGTATGGGCAGCCCCAGCATTTT. Translating it yields CATSDSKQGYGQPQHF.